Following are 22 T cell receptor beta chains from one sample sequenced in a study of T cells in Graves' hyperthyroidism and ophthalmopathy. From RNA transcripts, TCR beta CDR3 regions were amplified. The TCR CDR3 was amplified in a first-round RT-PCR using the HTBI primer set. TCRdb re-derived calls from the multiplex PCR reads in MiXCR, one entry per CDR3 protein. The sample comprises hundreds of thousands of distinct CDR3 sequences, around 38% of which are singletons, and roughly 8.3% rests with the top ten. The sequencing input was blood. The receptors stem from a young man with Graves' hyperthyroidism.

The sample holds a few counts of this clonotype. This chain joins TRBV7-3 and TRBJ1-1, with D perhaps matching TRBD1 (5 bases). The ends were cut back, 5 bases at V and 3 bases at J, with 19 bases in the middle. This CDR3 region has 16 residues. Germline V gene sequence: CDR1 SGHTA, CDR2 FQGTGA. The CDR3 is CASSPYEGREDTEAFF. CDR3 nucleotides: TGTGCCAGCAGCCCCTACGAGGGGCGCGAAGACACTGAAGCTTTCTTT.

With respect to this clonotype: Possible read error: a much larger clone is one base away. This chain connects TRBV11-2 to TRBJ1-2; TRBD1 agrees at 8 bases. This CDR3 has 14 amino acids. The germline V gene encodes CDR1 SGHAT and CDR2 FQNNGV. V gave up 4 bases and J gave up 4 bases; unmatched junction bases: 5. CDR3: CASSSLDRVYGYTF. The CDR3 DNA follows: TGTGCCAGCAGCTCCTTGGACAGGGTCTATGGCTACACCTTC.

The table lists this clonotype with many counts. V and J are TRBV29-1 and TRBJ1-4, with D hard to call. The CDR3 spans 11 residues. The ends were cut back, 5 bases at V and 7 bases at J, with 8 bases in the middle. Germline V gives CDR1 SQVTM, CDR2 ANQGSEA. The CDR3 sequence: CSVSAGEKLFF. The CDR3 DNA is TGCAGCGTTAGCGCAGGTGAAAAACTGTTTTTT.

This chain joins TRBV10-3 and TRBJ2-3; 7 bases align to TRBD2. Germline values: CDR1 ENHRY, CDR2 SYGVKD. The ends lost 5 bases at V and 2 bases at J; junction bases unmatched: 4. This CDR3 has 14 residues. In nucleotides, the CDR3 is TGTGCCATCAGTCCTAGCGGCCTCACAGATACGCAGTATTTT. Protein sequence: CAISPSGLTDTQYF.

The chain couples TRBV4-2 to TRBJ2-6; the match to TRBD2 covers 10 bases. Germline trimming cut 9 bases from V and 9 bases from J; bases unmatched to any gene: 17. The V gene's germline CDR1 is LGHNA and CDR2 YNFKEQ. The CDR3 is made up of 17 amino acids. CDR3 DNA sequence: TGTGCCAGTAAAATAGCGGGGGGCTCGGGTCCGAACAACGTCCTGACTTTC. Its protein is CASKIAGGSGPNNVLTF.

As concerns this clonotype: This may arise from a read error, as a much more abundant clone is one base away. The V and J genes are TRBV7-9 and TRBJ1-6; TRBD1 might be the D (5 bases). The CDR3 has 15 residues. Germline CDR1 reads SEHNR; CDR2 reads FQNEAQ (reference sequence). The germline V and J ends were trimmed by 4 bases and 9 bases, with 16 bases remaining between them. CDR3 loop: CASSSGRQGSSPLHF. The CDR3 DNA sequence: TGTGCCAGCAGCTCGGGTCGGCAGGGCAGTTCACCCCTCCACTTT.

This rearrangement joins TRBV11-1 to TRBJ2-7; TRBD2 might be the D (6 bases). The V end was cut by 5 bases, the J end by 3 bases, with 14 bases between. Germline CDR1 and CDR2: SGHAT and FQDESV (reference sequence). The CDR3 extends over 14 amino acids. The CDR3 region is CASSRGTAHYEQYF. CDR3 DNA sequence: TGTGCCAGCAGCCGCGGGACGGCACACTACGAGCAGTACTTC.

Turning to this clonotype: Since no conserved phenylalanine or tryptophan closes the CDR3, a read error is the likely cause. As DNA, the CDR3 is TGTGCAAGCAGCTTAGCAGGGCTGAACACTGAAGCTTTCTCT. Protein sequence: CASSLAGLNTEAFS. The chain employs TRBV11-2 and TRBJ1-1; TRBD1 might be the D (5 bases). CDR1 SGHAT and CDR2 FQNNGV come from the germline V gene. The CDR3 length is 14 residues.

This clonotype has more than one count but fewer than ten. A read error may explain this, as a much larger clone is one base away. The chain uses TRBV2 and TRBJ1-2, with a weak D call TRBD1 (5 bases). The CDR3 consists of 14 residues. CDR1 and CDR2 (germline): SNHLY, FYNNEI. In DNA, the CDR3 is TGTGCCAGCAGGTCGCAGGGAAATGCCTATGGCTACGCCTTC. The encoded protein is CASRSQGNAYGYAF.

The chain carries TRBV10-3 and TRBJ2-5; D not certain. Trimming stripped 6 bases from V and 5 bases from J, with 13 bases between. The CDR3 has 13 amino acids. Germline V gives CDR1 ENHRY, CDR2 SYGVKD. CDR3 loop: CAIRDIDWETQYF. The DNA for the CDR3 is TGTGCCATCAGAGATATAGACTGGGAGACCCAGTACTTC.

As for this clonotype: One junction end does not reproduce the germline sequence, and a read error may be involved. V usage is TRBV10-3 and J usage is TRBJ1-1; tentatively, D is TRBD1 (6 bases). This CDR3 is built from 17 residues. Germline loops: CDR1 ENHRY, CDR2 SYGVKD. The CDR3 sequence: CASSLTYSGTPNTEAFF. CDR3 in DNA: TGTGCCAGCAGTTTAACTTATTCCGGGACACCGAACACTGAAGCTTTCTTT.

The CDR3 region is CASSFGGSRTLNYGYTF. CDR3 DNA: TGCGCCAGCAGCTTCGGGGGGTCCCGAACGCTTAACTATGGCTACACCTTC. The chain employs TRBV5-1 and TRBJ1-2; possible D gene TRBD1, 5 bases. V shed 2 bases and J shed 1 base, with 18 bases lying between them. Germline V gene data show CDR1 as SGHRS and CDR2 as YFSETQ. The CDR3 is 17 amino acids.

As for this clonotype: This may be a read error, as it is one base from a much larger clone. The chain is built from TRBV15 and TRBJ2-7, with TRBD1 matching 7 bases. Germline V lookup: CDR1 LNHNV, CDR2 YYDKDF (reference sequence). V dropped 5 bases and J dropped 0; count of bases not matched to a gene: 7. This CDR3 spans 15 amino acids. The CDR3 protein is CATSQERQGSYEQYF. For the CDR3, the DNA is TGTGCCACCAGCCAAGAAAGACAGGGCTCCTACGAGCAGTACTTC.

This chain uses TRBV7-9 with TRBJ2-2, with TRBD2 matching 8 bases. The CDR3 is 16 amino acids. Losses at the gene ends were 4 bases for V and 7 bases for J; bases not matched to a gene: 11. Per the germline V gene, CDR1 is SEHNR and CDR2 is FQNEAQ (reference sequence). CDR3 bases: TGTGCCAGCAGCTCAGGACTCGGGAGGGCCAGCGGGGAGCTGTTTTTT. Its translation is CASSSGLGRASGELFF. Full variable domain (remainder filled in from reference TRBV7-9 and TRBJ2-2): DTGVSQNPRHKITKRGQNVTFRCDPISEHNRLYWYRQTLGQGPEFLTYFQNEAQLEKSRLLSDRFSAERPKGSFSTLEIQRTEQGDSAMYLCASSSGLGRASGELFFGEGSRLTVL.

This clonotype was counted a few times. The chain uses TRBV4-1 and TRBJ2-5, with a possible D match to TRBD1 (6 bases). V was cut by 4 bases and J by 1 base, with 13 bases left in between. Germline loops: CDR1 MGHRA, CDR2 YSYEKL. The CDR3 is made up of 15 amino acids. CDR3 residues: CASSRGGFSQETQYF. DNA for the CDR3: TGCGCCAGCAGCCGTGGGGGCTTTTCCCAAGAGACCCAGTACTTC.

This clonotype was seen ten or more times. The J gene is TRBJ2-5, the V gene TRBV2; no clear D. The CDR3 extends over 15 amino acids. Per germline, CDR1 SNHLY and CDR2 FYNNEI. The V end lost 7 bases, the J end lost 4 bases, and 19 bases lay between the germline ends. CDR3 coding DNA: TGTGCCAGCATTCCACGGGTGGCAGGACGAGAGACCCAGTACTTC. Translated, it gives CASIPRVAGRETQYF.

Many counts were recorded for this clonotype. The chain has TRBV10-2 and TRBJ1-1; D is unresolved. Per germline, CDR1 WSHSY and CDR2 SAAADI. V was trimmed by 0 bases and J by 3 bases, leaving 11 bases between them. This CDR3 is built from 15 residues. The CDR3 is CASSESAGWDTEAFF. For the CDR3, the DNA is TGCGCCAGCAGTGAGTCTGCAGGTTGGGACACTGAAGCTTTCTTT.

Note on this clonotype: A read error may produce the germline difference seen at one junction end. The chain links TRBV19 to TRBJ1-5, with D uncertain. CDR1 and CDR2 (germline): LNHDA, SQIVND (reference sequence). The CDR3 covers 14 residues. CDR3: CAGSIAHPNQPQHF. Here the CDR3 DNA reads TGTGCCGGTAGTATTGCCCACCCCAATCAGCCCCAGCATTTT.

The chain links TRBV7-2 to TRBJ2-5; 8 nucleotides match TRBD2. The germline gives CDR1 SGHTA, CDR2 FQGNSA. After removal of 5 bases from V and 4 bases from J, the junction contained 18 bases not matched to a gene. The CDR3 sequence is 18 residues long. The CDR3 bases are TGTGCCAGCAGCCCTCCAGGACTCGGGAGGGCCGTAAGAGAGACCCAGTACTTC. Its protein is CASSPPGLGRAVRETQYF.

The rearrangement joins TRBV14 to TRBJ1-3; D is possibly TRBD1 (5 bases). CDR3 length: 14 residues. V lost 4 bases and J lost 7, with 14 bases in between. The germline V gene has CDR1 SGHDN and CDR2 FVKESK. The CDR3 spells CASSPGRTMNTIYF. The CDR3 DNA sequence: TGTGCCAGCAGCCCGGGACGGACCATGAACACCATATATTTT.

A word on this clonotype: Lacking the conserved final phenylalanine or tryptophan, this CDR3 likely reflects a read error. The DNA is omitted, as the CDR3 cannot be located on it reliably, and the CDR3 follows TCRdb's listing. V and J are TRBV4-1 and TRBJ2-5. Germline CDR1 MGHRA, CDR2 YSYEKL. Inclusive of both ends, the CDR3 amounts to 8 amino acids. The CDR3 sequence: CASSQELT.

The V and J genes are TRBV9 and TRBJ2-7; D gene ambiguous. V lost 0 bases to trimming and J lost 2 bases, with 9 bases between them. Germline CDR1 reads SGDLS; CDR2 reads YYNGEE. This CDR3 is 14 amino acids long. CDR3: CASSVASSTYEQYF. CDR3 nucleotides: TGTGCCAGCAGCGTAGCTTCGTCGACCTACGAGCAGTACTTC.